This passage covers 23 T cell receptor beta chains from one sample sequenced in a study of T cell responses to AZD1222 COVID-19 vaccine. Generated by immunoSEQ multiplex PCR, the TCRdb table keeps only in-frame clones and is missing some. This sample has 90,000 to 130,000 clones, with 80% to 90% found just once. The sample was peripheral blood, taken 28 days after the second AZD1222 dose. The source is an adult who received the AZD1222 COVID-19 vaccine.

V and J are TRBV3-1 (or the pseudogene TRBV3-2) and TRBJ2-4; D might be TRBD2 (5 bases). CDR1 is LGHDT and CDR2 is YNNKEL in the germline V gene (reference sequence). The ends were cut back, 0 bases at V and 11 bases at J, with 11 bases in the middle. This CDR3 is built from 13 residues. The CDR3 coding sequence is TGTGCCAGCAGCCAAGATGAGGGTAATGTTCAGTACTTC. Its protein product is CASSQDEGNVQYF.

The V and J genes are TRBV2 and TRBJ2-3; a possible D gene is TRBD2 (5 bases). The CDR3 is 15 residues long. V dropped 4 bases and J dropped 4 bases, with 15 bases sitting between them. CDR1 SNHLY and CDR2 FYNNEI come from the germline V gene. The CDR3 nucleotides read TGTGCCAGCAGTGGGTTACACTTGGAGGCAGATACGCAGTATTTT. Amino acid sequence: CASSGLHLEADTQYF.

The chain joins TRBV23-1 to TRBJ2-4, with a weak D call TRBD2 (6 bases). TRBV23-1 is reported as an ORF; its role is uncertain. The CDR3 runs 20 residues. The V end was cut by 0 bases, the J end by 0 bases, with 21 bases between. The CDR3 nucleotides are TGCGCCAGCAGTCAATCGGAGGGGCGCGGTCTCCAGATAGCCAAAAACATTCAGTACTTC. Translation: CASSQSEGRGLQIAKNIQYF.

V and J are TRBV7-9 and TRBJ2-2, with D perhaps TRBD1 (7 bases). This CDR3 region has 15 residues. Germline lookup yields CDR1 SEHNR and CDR2 FQNEAQ (reference sequence). The V end was cut by 5 bases, the J end by 3 bases, with 13 bases between. This CDR3 reads CASSGGGADTGELFF. The CDR3 DNA is TGTGCCAGCAGCGGAGGGGGCGCCGACACCGGGGAGCTGTTTTTT.

V is TRBV19 and J is TRBJ1-5, with D perhaps TRBD1 (6 bases). V dropped 3 bases and J dropped 2 bases, with 11 bases sitting between them. The CDR3 is 15 residues long. Germline CDR1 and CDR2: LNHDA and SQIVND (reference sequence). CDR3 sequence (DNA): TGTGCCAGTAGTATGGCAGGGGTCGGCAATCAGCCCCAGCATTTT. The encoded protein is CASSMAGVGNQPQHF.

This clone was seen only a few times. The chain uses TRBV10-1 and TRBJ2-3; D might be TRBD2 (5 bases). The CDR3 runs to 17 residues. CDR1 WNHNN and CDR2 SYGVQD come from the germline V gene (reference sequence). Trimming stripped 2 bases from V and 6 bases from J, with 21 bases between. The CDR3 DNA sequence: TGCGCCAGCAGTGAGGCACAAGAGCCACGGGGTTTGGATACGCAGTATTTT. Its translation is CASSEAQEPRGLDTQYF.

This chain connects TRBV11-2 to TRBJ1-1, with D perhaps matching TRBD1 (5 bases). CDR3 size: 16 residues. Germline CDR1 reads SGHAT; CDR2 reads FQNNGV. Between the trimmed V and J ends, which lost 5 bases and 0 bases, there was a span of 16 bases. The DNA of the CDR3 is TGTGCCAGCAGCCGCGGGGCCGGGTACATGAACACTGAAGCTTTCTTT. It translates to CASSRGAGYMNTEAFF. The full variable domain, completed using reference TRBV11-2 and TRBJ1-1, is EAGVAQSPRYKIIEKRQSVAFWCNPISGHATLYWYQQILGQGPKLLIQFQNNGVVDDSQLPKDRFSAERLKGVDSTLKIQPAKLEDSAVYLCASSRGAGYMNTEAFFGQGTRLTVV.

This clone was recorded many times. The V gene is TRBV2, the J gene TRBJ1-3; maybe TRBD1 (5 bases). Trimming took off 5 bases at V and 4 bases at J, with 15 bases between the two ends. There are 15 residues in the CDR3. Germline CDR1 is SNHLY and CDR2 is FYNNEI. CDR3 in amino acids: CASSLDSLGGNTIYF. CDR3 in DNA: TGTGCCAGCAGTCTAGACAGTCTGGGAGGAAACACCATATATTTT.

The J gene is TRBJ2-5, the V gene TRBV7-9; D not certain. CDR3 length: 12 amino acids. Trimming took 6 bases from V and 5 from J, leaving 10 bases between them. The germline V gene has CDR1 SEHNR and CDR2 FQNEAQ (reference sequence). The CDR3 coding sequence is TGTGCCAGCAGGCCCAGTGGGGAGACCCAGTACTTC. Its protein product is CASRPSGETQYF.

The chain carries TRBV5-1 and TRBJ2-7; 12 nucleotides line up with TRBD2. V gave up 0 bases and J gave up 2 bases; unmatched junction bases: 6. Germline lookup yields CDR1 SGHRS and CDR2 YFSETQ. The CDR3 length is 17 residues. CDR3 residues: CASSLVPLAGGTYEQYF. DNA for the CDR3: TGCGCCAGCAGCTTGGTCCCGCTAGCGGGAGGGACCTACGAGCAGTACTTC.

The V and J genes are TRBV9 and TRBJ2-3, with D possibly being TRBD2 (6 bases). Germline V gene lookup returns CDR1 SGDLS and CDR2 YYNGEE. The ends were cut back, 4 bases at V and 13 bases at J, with 16 bases in the middle. The CDR3 runs to 12 residues. The CDR3 region has the DNA TGTGCCAGCAGCCCTTCTACTAGCAGCAAGTATTTT. As protein: CASSPSTSSKYF.

The V gene is TRBV3-1 (or the pseudogene TRBV3-2), the J gene TRBJ2-7; D not certain. The CDR3 totals 14 residues. In germline, CDR1 is LGHDT, CDR2 YNNKEL (reference sequence). Trimming took off 4 bases at V and 5 bases at J, with 15 bases between the two ends. The CDR3 DNA reads TGTGCCAGCAGCCTCACGGGCCGTAACGACGAGCAGTACTTC. This encodes CASSLTGRNDEQYF.

The rearrangement joins TRBV29-1 to TRBJ2-6, with D tentatively TRBD1 or TRBD2 (6 bases each). Trimming left V 3 bases short and J 0 bases short, with 12 bases between. The CDR3 covers 16 residues. Germline CDR1 SQVTM, CDR2 ANQGSEA. CDR3 nucleotide sequence: TGCAGCGTTGACGGGGGCCCTATCTCTGGGGCCAACGTCCTGACTTTC. Translated, it gives CSVDGGPISGANVLTF.

This chain connects TRBV5-5 to TRBJ2-2, with D perhaps being TRBD1 or TRBD2 (7 bases each). Trimming took 3 bases from V and 3 from J, leaving 21 bases between them. Germline assignment: CDR1 SGHKS and CDR2 YYEKEE (reference sequence). The CDR3 is made up of 18 amino acids. This chain's CDR3 is CASSYRGLGGRYTGELFF. CDR3 nucleotide sequence: TGTGCCAGCAGCTACAGGGGTTTGGGCGGGAGATACACCGGGGAGCTGTTTTTT.

DNA for the CDR3: TGTGCCAGCAGCGACCAGCGGGACACTGAAGCTTTCTTT. Translation gives CASSDQRDTEAFF. V gene TRBV6-4 combines with J gene TRBJ1-1; D gene uncertain. In germline, CDR1 is MRHNA, CDR2 SNTAGT. This CDR3 comprises 13 residues. V shed 6 bases and J shed 3 bases, with 11 bases lying between them.

This chain links TRBV2 with TRBJ2-2, with TRBD2 matching 8 bases. V lost 7 bases and J lost 5; bases outside the gene matches: 6. The length of the CDR3 is 14 residues. Germline V gene sequence: CDR1 SNHLY, CDR2 FYNNEI. CDR3 in amino acids: CASKERGQTGELFF. Here the CDR3 DNA reads TGTGCCAGCAAGGAGCGGGGGCAGACCGGGGAGCTGTTTTTT.

The rearrangement joins TRBV12-3 or TRBV12-4 to TRBJ1-4; no clear D gene. V lost 3 bases to trimming and J lost 4 bases, with 6 bases between them. CDR3 length equals 13 residues. Here the CDR3 reads CASSFDNNEKLFF. CDR3 sequence (DNA): TGTGCCAGCAGTTTTGATAATAATGAAAAACTGTTTTTT.

The rearrangement uses TRBV11-2 and TRBJ1-2; D unclear. The CDR3 totals 15 residues. The V gene lost 5 bases and the J gene lost 0 bases, with 13 bases spanning the gap. In germline, CDR1 is SGHAT, CDR2 FQNNGV. The CDR3 protein is CASSKESGANYGYTF. The CDR3 region has the DNA TGTGCCAGCAGCAAAGAGTCAGGAGCTAACTATGGCTACACCTTC.

This clone is categorized as medium-sized. CDR3: CASSPRDVATNEKLFF. CDR3 nucleotides: TGTGCCAGCTCACCACGGGACGTTGCAACTAATGAAAAACTGTTTTTT. The chain employs TRBV18 and TRBJ1-4; a possible D gene is TRBD1 (5 bases). The germline V gene has CDR1 KGHSH and CDR2 LQKENI. V lost 1 base, J lost 0 bases, and 9 bases lay in between. The length of the CDR3 is 16 residues. Complete variable domain (other parts from reference TRBV18 and TRBJ1-4): NAGVMQNPRHLVRRRGQEARLRCSPMKGHSHVYWYRQLPEEGLKFMVYLQKENIIDESGMPKERFSAEFPKEGPSILRIQQVVRGDSAAYFCASSPRDVATNEKLFFGSGTQLSVL.

Only a few counts were recorded for this clone. This chain connects TRBV30 to TRBJ1-5; 7 positions match TRBD1. The CDR3 contains 13 residues. With V trimmed by 2 bases and J by 6 bases, 4 bases remained unmatched. Germline values: CDR1 GTSNPN, CDR2 SVGIG (reference sequence). CDR3 loop: CAWSLQGSQPQHF. DNA for the CDR3: TGTGCCTGGAGTTTACAGGGGTCTCAGCCCCAGCATTTT.

The J gene is TRBJ2-3, the V gene TRBV9; 7 positions agree with TRBD2. Per the germline V gene, CDR1 is SGDLS and CDR2 is YYNGEE. This CDR3 region has 19 residues. J lost 0 bases, V lost 3 bases, and 16 bases had no gene match. The CDR3 loop is CASSARLLISSGSTDTQYF. CDR3 bases: TGTGCCAGCAGCGCCCGACTATTAATTTCTAGCGGAAGCACAGATACGCAGTATTTT.

This clone was seen just once. The V and J genes are TRBV29-1 and TRBJ2-5, with TRBD2 matching over 7 bases. Trimming removed 7 bases from V and 7 bases from J; junction bases left unmatched: 15. This CDR3 is built from 14 residues. Germline V gene sequence: CDR1 SQVTM, CDR2 ANQGSEA. The DNA for the CDR3 is TGCAGCGCGAATATGGGGGAGGGGACGAGGACCCAGTACTTC. It codes for CSANMGEGTRTQYF.

This chain uses TRBV29-1 with TRBJ2-1; TRBD1 might be the D (5 bases). Trimming left V 7 bases short and J 0 bases short, with 13 bases between. Germline CDR1 is SQVTM and CDR2 is ANQGSEA. CDR3 size: 14 residues. The CDR3 region has the DNA TGCAGCGGCCGACAGAGGAGCTCCTACAATGAGCAGTTCTTC. Amino acid sequence: CSGRQRSSYNEQFF.